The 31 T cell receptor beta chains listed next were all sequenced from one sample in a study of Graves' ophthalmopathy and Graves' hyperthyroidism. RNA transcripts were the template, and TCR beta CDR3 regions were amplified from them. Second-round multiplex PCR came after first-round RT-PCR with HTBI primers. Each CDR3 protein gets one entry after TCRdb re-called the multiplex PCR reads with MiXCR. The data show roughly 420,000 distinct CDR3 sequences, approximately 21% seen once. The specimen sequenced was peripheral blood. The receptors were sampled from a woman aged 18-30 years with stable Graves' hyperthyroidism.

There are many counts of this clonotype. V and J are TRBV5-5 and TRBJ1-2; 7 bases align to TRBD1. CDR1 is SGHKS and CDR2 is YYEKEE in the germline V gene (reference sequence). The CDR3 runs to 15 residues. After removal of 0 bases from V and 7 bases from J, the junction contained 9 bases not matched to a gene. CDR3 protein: CASSLVFRGTVGYTF. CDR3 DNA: TGTGCCAGCAGCTTGGTTTTCAGGGGGACCGTTGGCTACACCTTC. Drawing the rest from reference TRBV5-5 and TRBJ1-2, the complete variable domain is DAGVTQSPTHLIKTRGQQVTLRCSPISGHKSVSWYQQVLGQGPQFIFQYYEKEERGRGNFPDRFSARQFPNYSSELNVNALLLGDSALYLCASSLVFRGTVGYTFGSGTRLTVV.

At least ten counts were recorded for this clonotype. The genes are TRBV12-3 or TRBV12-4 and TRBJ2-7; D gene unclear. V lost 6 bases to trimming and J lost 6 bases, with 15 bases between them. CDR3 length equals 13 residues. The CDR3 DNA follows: TGTGCCAGCAGCCCCCGTAGAGGCAGCGAGCAGTACTTC. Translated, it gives CASSPRRGSEQYF.

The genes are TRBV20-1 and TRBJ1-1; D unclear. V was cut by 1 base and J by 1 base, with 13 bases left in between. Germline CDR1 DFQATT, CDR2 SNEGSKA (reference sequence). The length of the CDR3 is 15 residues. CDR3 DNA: TGCAGTGCTAGAGGTGCGACGGCCAGGAACACTGAAGCTTTCTTT. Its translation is CSARGATARNTEAFF.

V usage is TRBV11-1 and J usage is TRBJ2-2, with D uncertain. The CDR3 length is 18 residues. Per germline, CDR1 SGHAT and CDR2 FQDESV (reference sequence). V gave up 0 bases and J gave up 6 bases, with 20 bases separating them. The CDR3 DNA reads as TGTGCCAGCAGCTTAGCGCGTCCGGACCTTGGTGGCGCCGGGGAGCTGTTTTTT. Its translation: CASSLARPDLGGAGELFF.

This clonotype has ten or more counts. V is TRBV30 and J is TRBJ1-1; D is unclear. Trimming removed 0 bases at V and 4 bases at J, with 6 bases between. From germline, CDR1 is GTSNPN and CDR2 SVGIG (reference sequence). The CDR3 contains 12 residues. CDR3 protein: CAWSVTATEAFF. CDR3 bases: TGTGCCTGGAGTGTAACGGCCACTGAAGCTTTCTTT.

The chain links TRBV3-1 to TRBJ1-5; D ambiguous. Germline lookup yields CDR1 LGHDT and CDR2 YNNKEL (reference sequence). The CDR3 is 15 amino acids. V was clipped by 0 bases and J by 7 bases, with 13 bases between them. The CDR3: CASSQDSGQWQPQHF. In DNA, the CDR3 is TGTGCCAGCAGCCAAGATTCTGGGCAGTGGCAGCCCCAGCATTTT.

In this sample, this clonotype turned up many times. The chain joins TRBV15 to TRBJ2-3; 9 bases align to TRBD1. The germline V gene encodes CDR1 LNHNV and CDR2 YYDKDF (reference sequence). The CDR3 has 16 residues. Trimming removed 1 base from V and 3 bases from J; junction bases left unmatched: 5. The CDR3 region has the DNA TGTGCCACCAGCAGAGGGACAGGGGTAGTGACAGATACGCAGTATTTT. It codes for CATSRGTGVVTDTQYF.

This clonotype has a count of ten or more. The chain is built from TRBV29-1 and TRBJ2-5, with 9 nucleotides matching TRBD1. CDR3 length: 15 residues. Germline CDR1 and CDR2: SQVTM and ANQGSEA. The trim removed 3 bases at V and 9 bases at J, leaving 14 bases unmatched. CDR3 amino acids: CSVDVLGTGLQPQYF. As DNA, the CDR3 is TGCAGCGTTGACGTACTAGGGACAGGGCTACAACCCCAGTACTTC.

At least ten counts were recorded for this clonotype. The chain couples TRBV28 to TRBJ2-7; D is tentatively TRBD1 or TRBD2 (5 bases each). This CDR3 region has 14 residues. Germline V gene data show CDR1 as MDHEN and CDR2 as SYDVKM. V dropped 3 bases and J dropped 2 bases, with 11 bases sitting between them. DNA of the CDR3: TGTGCCAGCAGTTTCCGGGGCTCCCCCTACGAGCAGTACTTC. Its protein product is CASSFRGSPYEQYF.

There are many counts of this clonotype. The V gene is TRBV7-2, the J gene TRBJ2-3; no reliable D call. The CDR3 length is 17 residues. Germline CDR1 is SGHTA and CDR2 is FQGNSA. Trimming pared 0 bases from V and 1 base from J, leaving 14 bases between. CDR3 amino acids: CASSLALIHWGTDTQYF. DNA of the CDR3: TGTGCCAGCAGCTTAGCCCTAATCCATTGGGGCACAGATACGCAGTATTTT.

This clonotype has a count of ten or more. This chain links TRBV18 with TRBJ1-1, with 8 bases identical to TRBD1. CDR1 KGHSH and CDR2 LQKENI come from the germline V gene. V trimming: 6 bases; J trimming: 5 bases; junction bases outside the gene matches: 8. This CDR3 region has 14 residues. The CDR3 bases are TGTGCCAGCTCTCCCGACAGGGGAGGAACTGAAGCTTTCTTT. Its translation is CASSPDRGGTEAFF.

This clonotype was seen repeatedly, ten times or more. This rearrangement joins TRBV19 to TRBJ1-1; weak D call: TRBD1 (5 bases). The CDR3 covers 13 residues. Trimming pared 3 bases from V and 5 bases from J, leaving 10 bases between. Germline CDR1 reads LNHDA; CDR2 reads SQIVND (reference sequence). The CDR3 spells CASSMTVGTEAFF. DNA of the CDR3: TGTGCCAGTAGTATGACAGTGGGGACTGAAGCTTTCTTT.

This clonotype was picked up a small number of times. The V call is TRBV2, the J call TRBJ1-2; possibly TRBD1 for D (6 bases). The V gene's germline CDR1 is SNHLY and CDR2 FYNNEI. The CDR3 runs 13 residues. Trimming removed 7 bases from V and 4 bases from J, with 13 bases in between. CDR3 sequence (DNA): TGTGCCAGCATGCCGGGACATCTCTATGGCTACACCTTC. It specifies CASMPGHLYGYTF.

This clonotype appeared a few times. The CDR3: CASSQGLVRTEQYF. The CDR3, as DNA: TGTGCCAGCAGCCAAGGCCTAGTGCGAACCGAGCAGTACTTC. J is TRBJ2-7 and V is TRBV3-1; no clear D gene. CDR3 length: 14 residues. Trimming left V 1 base short and J 6 bases short, with 13 bases between. Per germline, CDR1 LGHDT and CDR2 YNNKEL (reference sequence).

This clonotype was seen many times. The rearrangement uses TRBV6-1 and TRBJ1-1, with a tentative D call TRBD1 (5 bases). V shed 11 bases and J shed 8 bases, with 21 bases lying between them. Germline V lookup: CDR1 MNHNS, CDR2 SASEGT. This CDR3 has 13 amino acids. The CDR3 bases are TGTGCCGCGTGGGAGGTGGGACCTATAGAAGCTTTCTTT. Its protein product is CAAWEVGPIEAFF.

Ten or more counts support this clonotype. CDR3 coding DNA: TGTGCCAGCAGCTTAGCGAGGCGGCAAGAGACCCAGTACTTC. Its translation is CASSLARRQETQYF. The chain recombines TRBV7-2 with TRBJ2-5; no clear D. Deletions cut 0 bases from V and 2 bases from J, with 7 bases between. The CDR3 is 14 residues long. CDR1 and CDR2 (germline): SGHTA, FQGNSA.

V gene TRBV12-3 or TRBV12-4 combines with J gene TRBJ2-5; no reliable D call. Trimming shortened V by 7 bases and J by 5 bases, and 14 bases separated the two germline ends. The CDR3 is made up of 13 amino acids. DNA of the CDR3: TGTGCCAGCACCCCTCGGGCTGGGGAGACCCAGTACTTC. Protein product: CASTPRAGETQYF.

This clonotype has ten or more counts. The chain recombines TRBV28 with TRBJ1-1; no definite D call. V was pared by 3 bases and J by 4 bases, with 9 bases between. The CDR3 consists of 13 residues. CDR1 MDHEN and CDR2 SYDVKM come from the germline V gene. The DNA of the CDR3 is TGTGCCAGCAGTTTGGCGGACGGCACTGAAGCTTTCTTT. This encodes CASSLADGTEAFF. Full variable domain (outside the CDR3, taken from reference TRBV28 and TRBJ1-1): DVKVTQSSRYLVKRTGEKVFLECVQDMDHENMFWYRQDPGLGLRLIYFSYDVKMKEKGDIPEGYSVSREKKERFSLILESASTNQTSMYLCASSLADGTEAFFGQGTRLTVV.

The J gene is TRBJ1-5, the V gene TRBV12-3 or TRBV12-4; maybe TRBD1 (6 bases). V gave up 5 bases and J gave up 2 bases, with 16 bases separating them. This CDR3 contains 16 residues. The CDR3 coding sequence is TGTGCCAGCAGTGCCAACAGGGAAGGCGGCAATCAGCCCCAGCATTTT. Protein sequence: CASSANREGGNQPQHF.

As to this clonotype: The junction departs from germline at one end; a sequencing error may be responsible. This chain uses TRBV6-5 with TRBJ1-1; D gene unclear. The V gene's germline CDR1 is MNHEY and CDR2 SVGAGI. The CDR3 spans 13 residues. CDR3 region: CASSYSEGTESFF. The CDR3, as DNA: TGTGCCAGCAGTTACTCAGAAGGCACTGAATCTTTCTTT.

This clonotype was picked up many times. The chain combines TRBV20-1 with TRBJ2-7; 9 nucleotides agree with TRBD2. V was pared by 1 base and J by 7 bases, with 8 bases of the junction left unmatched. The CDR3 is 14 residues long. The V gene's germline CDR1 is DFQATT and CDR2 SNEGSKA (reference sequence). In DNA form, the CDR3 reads TGCAGTGCTAGAGGTGGGACTAGCTCATTTGAGCAGTACTTC. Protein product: CSARGGTSSFEQYF.

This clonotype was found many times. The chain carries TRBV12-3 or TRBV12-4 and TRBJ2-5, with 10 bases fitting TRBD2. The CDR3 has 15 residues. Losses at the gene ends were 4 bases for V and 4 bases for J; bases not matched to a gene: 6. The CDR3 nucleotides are TGTGCCAGCAGTTCCCTAGCGGGGGTTGGAGAGACCCAGTACTTC. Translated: CASSSLAGVGETQYF.

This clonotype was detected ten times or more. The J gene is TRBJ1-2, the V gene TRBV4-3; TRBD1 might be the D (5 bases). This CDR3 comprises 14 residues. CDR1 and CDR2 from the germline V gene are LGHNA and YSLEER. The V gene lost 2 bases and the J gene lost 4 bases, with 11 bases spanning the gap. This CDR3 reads CASSQQDKAYGYTF. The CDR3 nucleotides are TGCGCCAGCAGCCAACAGGACAAGGCCTATGGCTACACCTTC.

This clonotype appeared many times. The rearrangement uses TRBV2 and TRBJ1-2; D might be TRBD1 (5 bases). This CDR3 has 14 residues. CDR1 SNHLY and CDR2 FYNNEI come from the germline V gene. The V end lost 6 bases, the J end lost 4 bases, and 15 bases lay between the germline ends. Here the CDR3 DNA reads TGTGCCAGCAGGGGCCCGGGACGGTTCTATGGCTACACCTTC. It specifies CASRGPGRFYGYTF. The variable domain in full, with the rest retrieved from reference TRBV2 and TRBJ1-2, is EPEVTQTPSHQVTQMGQEVILRCVPISNHLYFYWYRQILGQKVEFLVSFYNNEISEKSEIFDDQFSVERPDGSNFTLKIRSTKLEDSAMYFCASRGPGRFYGYTFGSGTRLTVV.

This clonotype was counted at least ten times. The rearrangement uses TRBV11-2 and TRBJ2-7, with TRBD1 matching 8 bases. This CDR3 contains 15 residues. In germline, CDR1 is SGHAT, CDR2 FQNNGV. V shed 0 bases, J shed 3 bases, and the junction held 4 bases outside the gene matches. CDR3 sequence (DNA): TGTGCCAGCAGCTTAGATGGGACAGGCATCTACGAGCAGTACTTC. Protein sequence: CASSLDGTGIYEQYF.

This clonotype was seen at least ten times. CDR3 nucleotides: TGTGCCAGCAGCTTAGCCAGGAACACTGAAGCTTTCTTT. Its protein product is CASSLARNTEAFF. The J gene is TRBJ1-1, the V gene TRBV7-3; D not resolved. Germline-derived CDR1 and CDR2 are SGHTA and FQGTGA. CDR3 length equals 13 residues. Trimming stripped 2 bases from V and 1 base from J, with 5 bases between.

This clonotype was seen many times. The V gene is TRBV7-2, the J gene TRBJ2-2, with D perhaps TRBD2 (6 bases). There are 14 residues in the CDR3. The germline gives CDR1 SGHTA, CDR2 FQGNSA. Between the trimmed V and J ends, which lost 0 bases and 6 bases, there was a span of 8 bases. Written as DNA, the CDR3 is TGTGCCAGCAGCTTAGCCCTAGCGTCCGGGGAGCTGTTTTTT. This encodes CASSLALASGELFF. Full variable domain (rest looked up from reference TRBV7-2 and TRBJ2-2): GAGVSQSPSNKVTEKGKDVELRCDPISGHTALYWYRQSLGQGLEFLIYFQGNSAPDKSGLPSDRFSAERTGGSVSTLTIQRTQQEDSAVYLCASSLALASGELFFGEGSRLTVL.

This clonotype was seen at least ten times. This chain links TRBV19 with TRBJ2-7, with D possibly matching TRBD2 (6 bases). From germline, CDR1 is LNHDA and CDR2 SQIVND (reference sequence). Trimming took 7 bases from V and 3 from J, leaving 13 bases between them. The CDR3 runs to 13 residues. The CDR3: CASNPGLYYEQYF. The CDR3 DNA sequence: TGTGCCAGTAACCCGGGACTTTACTACGAGCAGTACTTC. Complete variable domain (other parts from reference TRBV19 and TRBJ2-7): DGGITQSPKYLFRKEGQNVTLSCEQNLNHDAMYWYRQDPGQGLRLIYYSQIVNDFQKGDIAEGYSVSREKKESFPLTVTSAQKNPTAFYLCASNPGLYYEQYFGPGTRLTVT.

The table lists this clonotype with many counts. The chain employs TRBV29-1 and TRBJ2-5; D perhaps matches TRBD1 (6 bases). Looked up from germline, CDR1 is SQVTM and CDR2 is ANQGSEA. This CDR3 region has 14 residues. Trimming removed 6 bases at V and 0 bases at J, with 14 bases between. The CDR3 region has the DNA TGCAGCGTCGGAGGACAGCTCTACCAAGAGACCCAGTACTTC. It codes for CSVGGQLYQETQYF.

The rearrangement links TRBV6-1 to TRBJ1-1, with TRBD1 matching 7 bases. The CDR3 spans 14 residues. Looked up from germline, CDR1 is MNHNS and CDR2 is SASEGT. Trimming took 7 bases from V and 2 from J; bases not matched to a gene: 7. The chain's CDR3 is CASTYRGGNTEAFF. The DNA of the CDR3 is TGTGCCAGCACCTACAGGGGTGGAAACACTGAAGCTTTCTTT.

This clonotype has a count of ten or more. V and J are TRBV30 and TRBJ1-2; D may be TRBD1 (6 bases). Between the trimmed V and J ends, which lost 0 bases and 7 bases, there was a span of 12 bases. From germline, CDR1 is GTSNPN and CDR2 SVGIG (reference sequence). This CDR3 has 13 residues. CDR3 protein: CAWSVAGDSGYTF. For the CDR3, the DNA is TGTGCCTGGAGTGTGGCAGGGGATAGTGGCTACACCTTC.